The T cell receptor beta chain under discussion was sequenced for a study of cytomegalovirus exposure and HLA in healthy donors. About the study: The approximately 120 validation repertoires and the roughly 670 first-cohort repertoires shared a platform, a later analysis reported. Study findings and constraints: The study found most TCR sequences rare, yet found some public TCRs in many donors. Accounts indicate the classifier identified cytomegalovirus status with strong specificity and sensitivity.

On this clone: Its specificity is unknown.

The repertoire was sequenced with immunoSEQ multiplex PCR; TCRdb's copy has only in-frame clones and lacks some. The sample consists of roughly 310,000 clones, 88% of them appearing once. CDR1 and CDR2 from the germline V gene are SGDLS and YYNGEE. CDR3 length: 15 amino acids. V was cut by 3 bases and J by 3 bases, with 15 bases left in between. This sequence originates from a man aged 25 to 40 in good health and CMV-seronegative. Material: PBMCs. The genes are TRBV9 and TRBJ1-2; D unclear. The chain's CDR3 is CASSAVGFRHYGYTF. The CDR3 DNA follows: TGTGCCAGCAGCGCAGTAGGTTTCAGGCACTATGGCTACACCTTC. The variable domain in full, with the rest retrieved from reference TRBV9 and TRBJ1-2, is DSGVTQTPKHLITATGQRVTLRCSPRSGDLSVYWYQQSLDQGLQFLIQYYNGEERAKGNILERFSAQQFPDLHSELNLSSLELGDSALYFCASSAVGFRHYGYTFGSGTRLTVV.